The 28 T cell receptor beta chains below were found in one sample sequenced in a study of T-cell memory formation after mild COVID-19. TCRdb independently ran MiXCR on the 5' RACE reads; one entry per CDR3 protein. The repertoire holds about 180,000 distinct CDR3 sequences, with 16% as singletons. The material sequenced was PBMCs or a T cell subset sorted from them (not recorded which). The receptors here all came from an adult woman who had mild COVID-19 (a few samples of this study predate the infection). Cell type and time point are not known.

The chain is built from TRBV3-1 and TRBJ2-3; 9 nucleotides agree with TRBD1. Germline CDR1 and CDR2: LGHDT and YNNKEL (reference sequence). CDR3 length equals 16 residues. V lost 4 bases, J lost 7 bases, and 12 bases stayed unmatched. Here the CDR3 DNA reads TGTGCCAGCAGCCGCAACGTTGGGACAGGGACTAATACGCAGTATTTT. It translates to CASSRNVGTGTNTQYF.

This rearrangement joins TRBV13 to TRBJ2-3, with 10 bases lining up with TRBD2. The germline gives CDR1 PRHDT, CDR2 FYEKMQ (reference sequence). This CDR3 has 16 amino acids. J was trimmed by 3 bases and V by 2 bases; bases with no gene match: 5. Here the CDR3 reads CASSLSGGARTDTQYF. Written as DNA, the CDR3 is TGTGCCAGCAGCTTAAGCGGGGGGGCCCGAACAGATACGCAGTATTTT.

In its sample, this clonotype was seen a few times. The rearrangement joins TRBV20-1 to TRBJ2-5; 12 bases line up with TRBD2. The V gene's germline CDR1 is DFQATT and CDR2 SNEGSKA (reference sequence). The V and J ends lost 5 bases and 7 bases, in that order; junction bases with no gene match: 5. This CDR3 region has 13 residues. CDR3: CSALPGLAGTQYF. The CDR3 bases are TGCAGTGCTCTACCGGGACTAGCGGGGACCCAGTACTTC.

The chain joins TRBV5-1 to TRBJ2-1, with TRBD1 identical over 11 bases. This CDR3 has 16 amino acids. Trimming at V came to 3 bases and at J to 7 bases, leaving 9 bases not matched to a gene. The germline V gene encodes CDR1 SGHRS and CDR2 YFSETQ. In DNA form, the CDR3 reads TGCGCCAGCAGCTGGATGGGGGACAGGGGGAGGAATGAGCAGTTCTTC. As protein: CASSWMGDRGRNEQFF.

This chain joins TRBV29-1 and TRBJ2-7; D uncertain. V shed 1 base and J shed 2 bases, with 6 bases lying between them. This CDR3 is built from 12 residues. Per the germline V gene, CDR1 is SQVTM and CDR2 is ANQGSEA. The CDR3 DNA reads TGCAGCGTTGAAGGGTCCCCCTACGAGCAGTACTTC. It translates to CSVEGSPYEQYF.

Only a few counts were recorded for this clonotype. This chain connects TRBV4-2 to TRBJ1-1, with D tentatively TRBD1 (5 bases). Germline V gene lookup returns CDR1 LGHNA and CDR2 YNFKEQ. V gave up 7 bases and J gave up 2 bases, with 17 bases separating them. The CDR3 length is 15 residues. CDR3 region: CASKGDLRGNTEAFF. CDR3 nucleotide sequence: TGTGCCAGCAAAGGGGATTTAAGGGGAAACACTGAAGCTTTCTTT.

The chain carries TRBV6-5 and TRBJ2-7; TRBD2 is a possible D gene (5 bases). Trimming shortened V by 6 bases and J by 5 bases, and 14 bases separated the two germline ends. The CDR3 is 13 amino acids. Germline V lookup: CDR1 MNHEY, CDR2 SVGAGI. CDR3 region: CASRVTAGHEQYF. The CDR3 DNA reads TGTGCCAGCAGGGTCACCGCGGGTCACGAGCAGTACTTC.

J is TRBJ1-1 and V is TRBV18; D is unclear. The CDR3 runs 16 residues. V was cut by 1 base and J by 4 bases, with 16 bases left in between. Germline lookup yields CDR1 KGHSH and CDR2 LQKENI. The CDR3: CASSPLQATLVTEAFF. The CDR3, as DNA: TGTGCCAGCTCACCACTTCAGGCGACGCTGGTCACTGAAGCTTTCTTT.

This clonotype was picked up a small number of times. V usage is TRBV25-1 and J usage is TRBJ1-1; the D gene is possibly TRBD1 (5 bases). Germline V lookup: CDR1 MGHDK, CDR2 SYGVNS. Trimming shortened V by 4 bases and J by 0 bases, and 12 bases separated the two germline ends. The CDR3 has 15 amino acids. Here the CDR3 reads CASSVAGKMNTEAFF. The CDR3 nucleotides read TGTGCCAGCAGTGTGGCAGGGAAAATGAACACTGAAGCTTTCTTT.

This chain connects TRBV5-1 to TRBJ2-5; TRBD1 is a possible D gene (5 bases). The ends were cut back, 5 bases at V and 0 bases at J, with 8 bases in the middle. From germline, CDR1 is SGHRS and CDR2 YFSETQ. This CDR3 is 13 amino acids long. Written as DNA, the CDR3 is TGCGCCAGCAGTCTCAGGGACCAAGAGACCCAGTACTTC. Its translation: CASSLRDQETQYF.

The CDR3 nucleotides are TGTGCCACCAGTGATTTTACAGGGGGGACCTACAATGAGCAGTTCTTC. This sequence encodes CATSDFTGGTYNEQFF. This rearrangement joins TRBV24-1 to TRBJ2-1; 8 nucleotides align to TRBD1. CDR1 is KGHDR, CDR2 SFDVKD, per germline. The CDR3 consists of 16 residues. The junction had 3 bases not matched to a gene; V was cut back by 1 base and J by 2 bases.

In the case of this clonotype: Its ends do not fully match the called genes, so a read error is possible. V gene TRBV7-7 combines with J gene TRBJ2-5, with D perhaps assigned TRBD1 or TRBD2 (6 bases each). This CDR3 is built from 17 residues. Looked up from germline, CDR1 is SSHAT and CDR2 is FNYEAQ (reference sequence). The CDR3 region has the DNA TGTGCTAGCAGCTTAAGTCGGCCGGGGGCCAGAGGAGAGACCCAGTACTTC. Protein product: CASSLSRPGARGETQYF.

The chain employs TRBV7-2 and TRBJ2-1; 7 bases are shared with TRBD1. With 1 base clipped from V and 4 bases from J, the junction kept 4 bases outside the gene matches. The V gene's germline CDR1 is SGHTA and CDR2 FQGNSA. The CDR3 totals 15 residues. The CDR3 loop is CASSLGQGKYNEQFF. The CDR3 nucleotides read TGTGCCAGCAGCTTAGGACAGGGAAAGTACAATGAGCAGTTCTTC.

This clonotype showed up many times. The rearrangement links TRBV18 to TRBJ2-7; either TRBD1 or TRBD2 may fit D (5 bases each). Trimming took 1 base from V and 6 from J, leaving 13 bases between them. Germline V gives CDR1 KGHSH, CDR2 LQKENI. This CDR3 region has 14 residues. The CDR3 nucleotides read TGTGCCAGCTCACCACAAAAGGGTGGGGGCGAGCAGTACTTC. This encodes CASSPQKGGGEQYF.

This clonotype was seen a few times. The CDR3 loop reads CASSEGLAGSYEQYF. CDR3 DNA sequence: TGTGCCAGCAGTGAAGGTTTAGCGGGAAGTTACGAGCAGTACTTC. The rearrangement uses TRBV2 and TRBJ2-7, with TRBD2 matching 8 bases. V was pared by 1 base and J by 4 bases, with 6 bases of the junction left unmatched. The CDR3 is 15 amino acids. Germline-derived CDR1 and CDR2 are SNHLY and FYNNEI. Using reference TRBV2 and TRBJ2-7 for the parts outside the CDR3, the full variable domain is EPEVTQTPSHQVTQMGQEVILRCVPISNHLYFYWYRQILGQKVEFLVSFYNNEISEKSEIFDDQFSVERPDGSNFTLKIRSTKLEDSAMYFCASSEGLAGSYEQYFGPGTRLTVT.

The chain joins TRBV5-4 to TRBJ1-1; the D is unclear. V lost 0 bases and J lost 5, with 11 bases in between. Per germline, CDR1 SGHNT and CDR2 YYREEE (reference sequence). CDR3 length: 14 residues. The CDR3 region has the DNA TGTGCCAGCAGCTTGGGGGGAAGAGGGACTGAAGCTTTCTTT. It specifies CASSLGGRGTEAFF.

The gene calls are TRBV5-1 and TRBJ2-5; the D is unclear. V lost 7 bases, J lost 2 bases, and 12 bases lay in between. This CDR3 has 13 amino acids. Germline CDR1 is SGHRS and CDR2 is YFSETQ. The DNA of the CDR3 is TGCGCCAGCCGTCGGACGGGTCAAGAGACCCAGTACTTC. Protein sequence: CASRRTGQETQYF.

This clonotype was detected ten times or more. The junction differs from germline at one of its ends, possibly a read error. The chain employs TRBV12-3 or TRBV12-4 and TRBJ2-2; maybe TRBD1 (5 bases). The CDR3 runs to 14 residues. The CDR3 nucleotides read TGTGCCAGCAGCTTAGGACAACGGGCCGGGGAGCTGTTTTTT. Its protein is CASSLGQRAGELFF.

This chain connects TRBV6-1 to TRBJ2-5; 7 nucleotides match TRBD1. Looked up from germline, CDR1 is MNHNS and CDR2 is SASEGT. Trimming at V came to 8 bases and at J to 1 base, leaving 13 bases not matched to a gene. This CDR3 is 16 amino acids long. The CDR3 spells CASAATTGRVQETQYF. The CDR3 DNA reads as TGTGCCAGCGCAGCTACGACAGGGCGAGTCCAAGAGACCCAGTACTTC.

This clonotype was seen many times. This rearrangement joins TRBV6-2 or TRBV6-3 to TRBJ2-6; 8 bases match TRBD1. There are 17 residues in the CDR3. After removal of 5 bases from V and 2 bases from J, the junction contained 8 bases not matched to a gene. Germline CDR1 is MNHEY and CDR2 is SVGEGT. CDR3 residues: CASSRGQGWAGANVLTF. The DNA of the CDR3 is TGTGCCAGCAGTAGAGGACAGGGATGGGCTGGGGCCAACGTCCTGACTTTC.

The chain joins TRBV15 to TRBJ1-3, with 10 bases aligning to TRBD1. The CDR3 length is 17 residues. J was trimmed by 5 bases and V by 5 bases; bases with no gene match: 12. Germline V gene lookup returns CDR1 LNHNV and CDR2 YYDKDF (reference sequence). The CDR3 nucleotides read TGTGCCACCAGCGGGAGGCTTGGACAGGGGGTACGAAACACCATATATTTT. It is translated as CATSGRLGQGVRNTIYF.

V gene TRBV6-2 or TRBV6-3 combines with J gene TRBJ2-2; 8 nucleotides match TRBD2. The CDR3 consists of 14 residues. The germline V gene has CDR1 MNHEY and CDR2 SVGEGT. Trimming removed 7 bases from V and 9 bases from J; junction bases left unmatched: 10. The CDR3 here is CASTPREGQRELFF. The CDR3 nucleotides are TGTGCCAGCACCCCACGGGAGGGCCAGAGGGAGCTGTTTTTT.

This clonotype has more than one count but fewer than ten. The chain joins TRBV6-1 to TRBJ2-1; possibly TRBD1 for D (6 bases). Trimming stripped 7 bases from V and 6 bases from J, with 16 bases between. The CDR3 is 14 residues long. CDR1 MNHNS and CDR2 SASEGT come from the germline V gene. The DNA for the CDR3 is TGTGCCAGCATATGGACAGCTACTTCCAATGAGCAGTTCTTC. This encodes CASIWTATSNEQFF.

The chain has TRBV6-2 or TRBV6-3 and TRBJ1-4; D is ambiguous. This CDR3 contains 12 residues. V gave up 2 bases and J gave up 11 bases, with 9 bases separating them. CDR1 MNHEY and CDR2 SVGEGT come from the germline V gene. CDR3 bases: TGTGCCAGCAGTTACGGACGAGGGAAACTGTTTTTT. It codes for CASSYGRGKLFF.

The rearrangement joins TRBV18 to TRBJ2-7; tentatively, D is TRBD2 (5 bases). V was pared by 8 bases and J by 4 bases, with 18 bases between. Germline values: CDR1 KGHSH, CDR2 LQKENI. This CDR3 has 14 amino acids. This CDR3 is CASQGGSASYEQYF. The CDR3 coding sequence is TGTGCCAGCCAAGGTGGGAGTGCGTCATACGAGCAGTACTTC.

The table lists this clonotype with many counts. CDR3 sequence (DNA): TGTGCCAGCAGCCCAATGGGGACAGGGGGCTGGGGCTATGGCTACACCTTC. It codes for CASSPMGTGGWGYGYTF. V usage is TRBV5-4 and J usage is TRBJ1-2, with 12 bases fitting TRBD1. V was pared by 4 bases and J by 4 bases, with 11 bases of the junction left unmatched. In germline, CDR1 is SGHNT, CDR2 YYREEE (reference sequence). This CDR3 spans 17 amino acids.

The genes are TRBV3-1 and TRBJ2-7; no reliable D call. From germline, CDR1 is LGHDT and CDR2 YNNKEL (reference sequence). Trimming pared 1 base from V and 4 bases from J, leaving 11 bases between. This CDR3 has 14 residues. The CDR3 region is CASSQGRLSYEQYF. The CDR3 nucleotides read TGTGCCAGCAGCCAAGGGCGCCTCAGTTACGAGCAGTACTTC.

The chain is built from TRBV29-1 and TRBJ2-7, with D perhaps TRBD2 (5 bases). CDR1 is SQVTM and CDR2 is ANQGSEA in the germline V gene. The CDR3 length is 13 residues. The V and J ends lost 5 bases and 0 bases respectively, with 11 bases between them. CDR3 DNA: TGCAGCGTTTTTGGACTGAACTCCTACGAGCAGTACTTC. Translation: CSVFGLNSYEQYF.